Listed here are 32 T cell receptor delta chains from one sample, sequenced in a study of gamma-delta T cells after stem cell transplantation. With CATT, TCRdb re-called clones from the RT-PCR reads. The repertoire holds some 1,000 delta-chain clones, with 2.9% as singletons. Sequencing input: gamma-delta T cells. The receptors come from a human donor. It is not recorded whose cells these are; they may come from a transplant donor.

Comment on this clone: This likely stems from a read error, as it lies one base from a far larger clone. Different DNA sequences within this sample yield the same CDR3. The rearrangement joins TRAV29/DV5 to TRDJ1, with D perhaps TRDD3 (5 bases). CDR1 and CDR2 (germline): NSMFDY, ISSIKDK. The CDR3 sequence is 19 residues long. Trimming removed 0 bases from V and 0 bases from J, with 24 bases in between. The CDR3 region is CAASAMFYAPGWYTDKLIF. CDR3 DNA sequence: TGTGCAGCAAGCGCGATGTTTTACGCGCCGGGATGGTACACCGATAAACTCATCTTT.

On this clone itself: This probably arose from a read error, given a far larger clone one base away. In the same sample, other DNA sequences code for this CDR3. The V call is TRDV1, the J call TRDJ1; 7 bases map to TRDD2. This CDR3 is built from 20 residues. Trimming removed 9 bases from V and 6 bases from J; junction bases left unmatched: 31. From germline, CDR1 is TSWWSYY and CDR2 QGS. In DNA form, the CDR3 reads TGTGCTCTCCGACCTTCCTTCACTATGTGGGGAATACGGTGGAAAAATAAACTCATCTTT. Residues: CALRPSFTMWGIRWKNKLIF.

This clone was seen a handful of times. The TCRdb protein, from a much larger clone, departs from this DNA's translation at residue 5, likely by read error; the protein shown derives from the DNA. This chain uses TRDV2 with TRDJ1; maybe TRDD3 (6 bases). Trimming shortened V by 3 bases and J by 1 base, and 20 bases separated the two germline ends. CDR3 length: 17 amino acids. The germline V gene encodes CDR1 GEAIGNYY and CDR2 EKD. The CDR3 DNA reads as TGTGCCTGTGACGTCCTCATAGGTGGGGGGGGCACCGATAAACTCATCTTT. This sequence encodes CACDVLIGGGGTDKLIF.

V gene TRDV1 was called; the J gene was not. Germline V gene sequence: CDR1 TSWWSYY, CDR2 QGS. This CDR3 has 9 amino acids. Here the CDR3 DNA reads TGTGCTCTTGGGGAGGAGGCCTTCTTC. This codes for CALGEEAFF.

The sample holds a few counts of this clone. This likely stems from a read error, as it lies one base from a far larger clone. This sample includes further DNA sequences coding for the same CDR3. The chain links TRDV2 to TRDJ1; maybe TRDD3 (5 bases). Trimming shortened V by 3 bases and J by 4 bases, and 14 bases separated the two germline ends. The length of the CDR3 is 14 residues. Germline-derived CDR1 and CDR2 are GEAIGNYY and EKD. DNA of the CDR3: TGTGCCTGTGACCAAGGGGAGCTTAACGATAAACTCATCTTT. Protein sequence: CACDQGELNDKLIF.

With regard to this clone: A far larger clone is off by one base, so a read error is likely. Other DNA sequences in the sample encode the same CDR3. The chain joins TRDV2 to TRDJ1, with TRDD3 matching 11 bases. Per the germline V gene, CDR1 is GEAIGNYY and CDR2 is EKD. This CDR3 is 17 amino acids long. In DNA form, the CDR3 reads TGTGCCTGCGACAATCTGGGGGATACTGCTACCCCCGATAAACTCATCTTT. This translates into CACDNLGDTATPDKLIF.

This clone appeared a few times. The likely explanation is a read error, given a far larger clone one base away. This sequence joins TRDV1 and TRDJ1, with D perhaps matching TRDD2 or TRDD3 (6 bases each). The CDR3 sequence is 16 residues long. Germline V lookup: CDR1 TSWWSYY, CDR2 QGS. The CDR3 spells CAPGEPFPRWTDKLIF. As DNA, the CDR3 is TGTGCTCCTGGGGAACCCTTCCCCCGATGGACCGATAAACTCATCTTT.

This clone was counted between two and nine times. TCRdb assigns this DNA the protein of a much larger clone, which departs from its translation at residue 8; this likely reflects a read error, and the protein shown comes from translating the DNA. The chain couples TRDV2 to TRDJ1; maybe TRDD3 (6 bases). Germline V gene lookup returns CDR1 GEAIGNYY and CDR2 EKD. V lost 5 bases to trimming and J lost 1 base, with 13 bases between them. There are 14 residues in the CDR3. The CDR3 sequence: CACVTRGSTDKLIF. As DNA, the CDR3 is TGTGCCTGTGTAACGAGGGGGAGCACCGATAAACTCATCTTT.

Comment on this clone: Translating this DNA gives a protein that differs at residue 12 from the TCRdb one, which belongs to a much larger clone; a read error is likely, and the protein shown is this translation. This sequence joins TRAV29/DV5 and TRDJ4, with 11 bases aligning to TRDD3. The trim removed 5 bases at V and 0 bases at J, leaving 24 bases unmatched. CDR3 length: 20 residues. Germline lookup yields CDR1 NSMFDY and CDR2 ISSIKDK. In DNA, the CDR3 is TGTGCAGCGAGCCCTTTTTTACACTGGGGGATAATGCCCCTTTCCAGACCCCTGATCTTT. Residues: CAASPFLHWGIMPLSRPLIF.

This clone was detected only a few times. Only one base separates this from a far larger clonotype, so it likely reflects a read error. The J gene is TRDJ1, the V gene TRDV1; D gene ambiguous. CDR1 and CDR2 (germline): TSWWSYY, QGS. V shed 1 base and J shed 1 base, with 40 bases lying between them. The CDR3 consists of 25 residues. The CDR3: CALGEPPPPTAEVLRAPPATDKLIF. CDR3 sequence (DNA): TGTGCTCTTGGGGAACCCCCCCCTCCAACCGCAGAAGTACTGAGGGCCCCCCCGGCCACCGATAAACTCATCTTT.

This clone was counted between two and nine times. This likely reflects a read error, since a far larger clone is one base away. The same CDR3 can be traced to other DNA sequences in this sample. The J gene is TRDJ1, the V gene TRDV2; no firm D call. V was trimmed by 1 base and J by 0 bases, leaving 8 bases between them. From germline, CDR1 is GEAIGNYY and CDR2 EKD. The CDR3 contains 14 residues. The CDR3 sequence: CACDTVLNTDKLIF. Here the CDR3 DNA reads TGTGCCTGTGACACAGTACTGAACACCGATAAACTCATCTTT.

A remark on this clone: This probably arose from a read error, given a far larger clone one base away. Other DNA variants within this sample encode the same CDR3. This chain joins TRDV1 and TRDJ1; 13 bases line up with TRDD3. The CDR3 sequence is 20 residues long. V gave up 5 bases and J gave up 1 base; unmatched junction bases: 16. Germline V CDR1 and CDR2: TSWWSYY, QGS. The CDR3 spells CALGRDSWTGGYGGTDKLIF. DNA of the CDR3: TGTGCTCTTGGGAGGGATTCCTGGACTGGGGGATACGGGGGCACCGATAAACTCATCTTT.

This clone was counted between two and nine times. TCRdb attributes to this sequence the protein of a much larger clone, which differs from the DNA translation at residue 4; a read error is likely, and the protein displayed is translated from the DNA. The rearrangement links TRDV2 to TRDJ1; TRDD3 matches 11 bases. V lost 5 bases to trimming and J lost 3 bases; unmatched junction nucleotides: 13. The CDR3 sequence is 17 residues long. Germline CDR1 reads GEAIGNYY; CDR2 reads EKD. This chain's CDR3 is CACGNLGDTATPDKLIF. CDR3 DNA sequence: TGTGCCTGTGGCAATCTGGGGGATACTGCTACCCCCGATAAACTCATCTTT.

As for this clone: A far larger clone is one base from this, pointing to a likely read error. The chain employs TRDV2 and TRDJ1; D may be TRDD2 (6 bases). Per the germline V gene, CDR1 is GEAIGNYY and CDR2 is EKD. The CDR3 extends over 13 amino acids. The CDR3 loop is CAYNPTSTDKLIF. The CDR3 nucleotides read TGTGCCTACAATCCTACGTCCACCGACAAACTCATCTTT.

This clone was observed a handful of times. A far larger clone is a single base away, which makes a read error likely. The rearrangement joins TRDV2 to TRDJ3; tentatively, D is TRDD3 (6 bases). V lost 2 bases and J lost 5, with 18 bases in between. CDR1 is GEAIGNYY and CDR2 is EKD in the germline V gene. The CDR3 spans 18 residues. This CDR3 reads CACDSGDSRSRDTRQMFF. The CDR3, as DNA: TGTGCCTGTGACAGTGGGGATTCTAGATCCCGGGACACCCGACAGATGTTTTTC.

Remarks on this clone: A far larger clone is one nucleotide away, so this likely arose from a read error. Other nucleotide sequences in the sample specify the same CDR3. V and J are TRDV3 and TRDJ1, with a weak D call TRDD3 (6 bases). The V gene lost 2 bases and the J gene lost 4 bases, with 17 bases spanning the gap. Looked up from germline, CDR1 is TVYSNPD and CDR2 is GDNSRS (reference sequence). The CDR3 loop spans 14 amino acids. CDR3: CAFSPGGYHDKLIF. For the CDR3, the DNA is TGTGCCTTTTCTCCCGGAGGATACCACGATAAACTCATCTTT.

To note about this clone: A read error likely explains this, since a far larger clone differs by one base. Other DNA sequences of this sample code for an identical CDR3. This rearrangement joins TRDV1 to TRDJ4; TRDD3 aligns across 11 bases. The CDR3 extends over 22 amino acids. Trimming cost V 0 bases and J 3 bases; bases outside gene matches: 24. CDR1 TSWWSYY and CDR2 QGS come from the germline V gene. CDR3 sequence: CALGELTQPSYWGIEELGPLIF. The CDR3 DNA is TGTGCTCTTGGGGAACTTACCCAGCCTTCCTACTGGGGGATAGAAGAACTGGGACCCCTGATCTTT.

With respect to this clone: The protein TCRdb lists belongs to a much larger clone and differs from this DNA's translation at residue 13, which points to a read error; the protein shown is made from the DNA. This sequence joins TRDV2 and TRDJ1; no clear D gene. The CDR3 is made up of 14 amino acids. Germline loops: CDR1 GEAIGNYY, CDR2 EKD. CDR3 loop: CACDTVLNTDKLTF. In nucleotides, the CDR3 is TGTGCCTGTGACACCGTACTGAACACCGATAAACTCACCTTT.

This clone was picked up a small number of times. Only one base separates this from a far larger clonotype, so it likely reflects a read error. The chain joins TRDV1 to TRDJ1; 10 bases fit TRDD3. CDR1 is TSWWSYY and CDR2 is QGS in the germline V gene. CDR3 length: 19 amino acids. This CDR3 reads CALGEREATGGFFPDKPIF. CDR3 coding DNA: TGTGCTCTTGGGGAAAGGGAGGCTACTGGGGGATTTTTCCCCGATAAACCCATCTTT.

This chain links TRDV2 with TRDJ1; 7 nucleotides agree with TRDD3. Germline assignment: CDR1 GEAIGNYY and CDR2 EKD. CDR3 length equals 19 residues. V lost 6 bases to trimming and J lost 0 bases; unmatched junction nucleotides: 21. In DNA form, the CDR3 reads TGTGCCTGTATTCTTGTACCCGGCGAGGGGGATTCGTACACCGATAAACTCATCTTT. Amino acids: CACILVPGEGDSYTDKLIF.

This clone was counted only a few times. The chain joins TRDV2 to TRDJ1; D is perhaps TRDD3 (5 bases). This CDR3 contains 16 residues. Germline V CDR1 and CDR2: GEAIGNYY, EKD. Trimming cost V 0 bases and J 0 bases, with 13 bases left between them. Here the CDR3 DNA reads TGTGCCTGTGACACCTGGGGACTTACCTACACCGATAAACTCATCTTT. Translated, it gives CACDTWGLTYTDKLIF.

As to this clone: TCRdb's protein, taken from a much larger clone, differs from this DNA's translation at residue 8, likely owing to a read error; the protein displayed comes from the DNA. This chain connects TRDV1 to TRDJ1, with 11 bases that match TRDD3. The CDR3 is made up of 20 amino acids. Germline V gene data show CDR1 as TSWWSYY and CDR2 as QGS. V dropped 9 bases and J dropped 6; count of bases not matched to a gene: 27. The CDR3 region is CALRPSFIMWGIRWKNKLIF. As DNA, the CDR3 is TGTGCTCTCCGACCTTCCTTCATTATGTGGGGGATACGGTGGAAAAATAAACTCATCTTT.

This chain uses TRDV1 with TRDJ1, with TRDD3 matching over 10 bases. Germline V gene data show CDR1 as TSWWSYY and CDR2 as QGS. Trimming took 3 bases from V and 0 from J; bases not matched to a gene: 22. The CDR3 length is 22 residues. CDR3 DNA: TGTGCTCTTGGGGACCCCGCCCTCCGAGTCTACTGGGGGATCCGAGACACCGATAAACTCATCTTT. Protein: CALGDPALRVYWGIRDTDKLIF.

Details on this clone: Compared with germline, one end of the junction differs, possibly owing to a read error. The CDR3 spells CACDPAEGDSYADKLTF. In DNA, the CDR3 is TGTGCCTGTGACCCCGCCGAGGGCGATTCGTACGCCGATAAACTCACCTTT. The V and J genes are TRDV2 and TRDJ1; the D is unclear. Germline loops: CDR1 GEAIGNYY, CDR2 EKD. The CDR3 is made up of 17 amino acids.

By share of the sample, this clone is medium-sized. This chain joins TRDV1 and TRDJ1; either TRDD2 or TRDD3 may fit D (8 bases each). Looked up from germline, CDR1 is TSWWSYY and CDR2 is QGS. V was trimmed by 6 bases and J by 0 bases, leaving 23 bases between them. This CDR3 contains 18 residues. DNA for the CDR3: TGTGCTCTTGGAGACTACTTCCTACGGGGATACCACACCGATAAACTCATCTTT. This codes for CALGDYFLRGYHTDKLIF.

About this clone itself: Given a far larger clone just one base away, this is likely a sequencing read error. V usage is TRDV2 and J usage is TRDJ1; 12 nucleotides agree with TRDD3. The germline gives CDR1 GEAIGNYY, CDR2 EKD. The CDR3 spans 16 residues. This CDR3 is CACERLGDTYTDKPIF. CDR3 nucleotide sequence: TGTGCCTGTGAAAGACTGGGGGATACCTACACCGATAAACCCATCTTT.

This clone has only a few counts. TCRdb lists the protein of a much larger clone for this DNA, which differs at residue 5, so this is likely a read error; the protein given here is translated from the DNA itself. The chain has TRDV1 and TRDJ1; the match to TRDD3 covers 11 bases. After removal of 9 bases from V and 6 bases from J, the junction contained 27 bases not matched to a gene. The CDR3 sequence is 20 residues long. Germline CDR1 TSWWSYY, CDR2 QGS. The chain's CDR3 is CALRSSFTMWGIRWKNKLIF. The CDR3, as DNA: TGTGCTCTCCGATCTTCCTTCACTATGTGGGGGATACGGTGGAAAAATAAACTCATCTTT.

Regarding this clone: Given a far larger clone just one base away, this is likely a sequencing read error. This sample also contains other DNA sequences that code for the same CDR3. The DNA for the CDR3 is TGTGCCCTTGGGGAACCCCCCCCTCCAACCGCAGAAGTACTGGGGGCCCCCCCGGCCACCGATAAACTCATCTTT. Its protein product is CALGEPPPPTAEVLGAPPATDKLIF. The V gene is TRDV1, the J gene TRDJ1, with 8 bases fitting TRDD3. The CDR3 loop spans 25 amino acids. The V gene's germline CDR1 is TSWWSYY and CDR2 QGS.

This clone was picked up a small number of times. This probably arose from a read error, given a far larger clone one base away. Other DNA variants within this sample encode the same CDR3. This chain joins TRDV2 and TRDJ1; 13 nucleotides align to TRDD3. The CDR3 has 20 amino acids. After removal of 1 base from V and 0 bases from J, the junction contained 13 bases not matched to a gene. The V gene's germline CDR1 is GEAIGNYY and CDR2 EKD. CDR3 sequence (DNA): TGTGCCTGTGACACTGACGACCTACTGGGGGATACGGGGTACACCGATAAACTCATCTTT. This gives the protein CACDTDDLLGDTGYTDKLIF.

This clone has only a few counts. This likely traces to a read error, being one base from a far larger clone. The chain joins TRDV2 to TRDJ1; D remains unclear. CDR1 is GEAIGNYY, CDR2 EKD, per germline. This CDR3 contains 14 residues. The CDR3 DNA reads as TGTGCCTGTGGCACCGTACTGAACACCGATAAACTCATCTTT. Its protein is CACGTVLNTDKLIF.

The sample holds a few counts of this clone. The chain recombines TRAV29/DV5 with TRDJ1; 11 bases are shared with TRDD3. V lost 3 bases to trimming and J lost 3 bases; unmatched junction nucleotides: 19. Germline V gene data show CDR1 as NSMFDY and CDR2 as ISSIKDK. This CDR3 has 19 amino acids. In nucleotides, the CDR3 is TGTGCAGCAACATTAATAGCGACAAAACTGGGGGATATGTCCGATAAACTCATCTTT. Translating gives CAATLIATKLGDMSDKLIF.

This clone was seen more than once but under ten times. The mismatch at residue 11 between this DNA's translation and the TCRdb protein of a much larger clone likely reflects a read error; the protein shown is translated from the DNA. The V call is TRDV3, the J call TRDJ1; 7 bases agree with TRDD3. V shed 3 bases and J 0 bases; nucleotides not matched to a gene: 34. The length of the CDR3 is 23 residues. CDR1 and CDR2 from the germline V gene are TVYSNPD and GDNSRS (reference sequence). The CDR3 DNA reads as TGTGCCTTCCGCTGTTACTACGTCTGGGGGGTACTCTTACGGTGGGAGTACACCGATAAACTCATCTTT. It is translated as CAFRCYYVWGVLLRWEYTDKLIF.